The present entry profiles one T cell receptor (beta chain) with its context. Enrollment shut out patients with autoimmune disease history or systemic immunosuppression. V lost 2 bases to trimming and J lost 5 bases, with 15 bases between them. Germline V lookup: CDR1 SGHTA, CDR2 FQGTGA. This CDR3 contains 15 residues. This record comes from a study of OX40 agonist ivuxolimab in advanced cancers. This table comes from immunoSEQ multiplex PCR, and its TCRdb copy is limited to in-frame clones, with some not included. The sample records about 64,000 clones, approximately 90% being singletons. The source was CD4+ or CD8+ T cells sorted from blood, collected in a trial of the OX40 agonist ivuxolimab. The source of this sequence is an adult with an advanced solid tumor such as melanoma, head and neck, liver or kidney cancer. V gene TRBV7-3 combines with J gene TRBJ2-5; D is perhaps TRBD2 (5 bases). CDR3 loop: CASSLSGLTGETQYF. The CDR3 nucleotides are TGTGCCAGCAGCTTATCAGGACTGACCGGGGAGACCCAGTACTTC.